Below are 3 T cell receptor beta chains sequenced from a single sample in a study of cytomegalovirus exposure and HLA in healthy donors. Vbeta (60) and Jbeta (13) primers were used in the PCR. The data were produced by immunoSEQ multiplex PCR, yet TCRdb's version contains in-frame clones alone and is incomplete. There are about 160,000 clones in the sample; less than 90% occur only once, and roughly 4.3% lies in the top ten. The sequenced sample was PBMCs. These receptors were collected from a man aged 45 to 65 in good health and CMV-seropositive.

The rearrangement joins TRBV2 to TRBJ1-5; no reliable D call. The CDR3 sequence is 15 residues long. The germline V and J ends were trimmed by 4 bases and 7 bases, with 17 bases remaining between them. The germline V gene encodes CDR1 SNHLY and CDR2 FYNNEI. Here the CDR3 DNA reads TGTGCCAGCAGTGCGACCCTCTCTGAGGTACAGCCCCAGCATTTT. Encoded protein: CASSATLSEVQPQHF.

The chain carries TRBV2 and TRBJ1-1, with 9 bases aligning to TRBD1. This CDR3 comprises 14 residues. From germline, CDR1 is SNHLY and CDR2 FYNNEI. Losses at the gene ends were 6 bases for V and 1 base for J; bases not matched to a gene: 3. The CDR3 protein is CASRATGGNTEAFF. CDR3 in DNA: TGTGCCAGCAGAGCGACAGGGGGGAACACTGAAGCTTTCTTT.

This rearrangement joins TRBV6-1 to TRBJ2-7; TRBD1 agrees at 8 bases. V was clipped by 4 bases and J by 4 bases; unmatched bases: 6. Per the germline V gene, CDR1 is MNHNS and CDR2 is SASEGT. The CDR3 consists of 14 residues. In DNA form, the CDR3 reads TGTGCCAGCAGTGGGGGGACAGGCACGTACGAGCAGTACTTC. It is translated as CASSGGTGTYEQYF.